Following are 27 T cell receptor beta chains from one sample sequenced in a study of ipilimumab plus nivolumab after autologous stem cell transplantation. Here immunoSEQ multiplex PCR was the method, and the copy in TCRdb shows in-frame clones only, minus some. The table records roughly 11,000 clones, roughly two thirds of them present only once. The sample consisted of PBMCs, taken in a trial of ipilimumab plus nivolumab as post-transplant consolidation. These TCRs come from a male donor with diffuse large B-cell lymphoma.

This chain joins TRBV15 and TRBJ1-2; 8 bases align to TRBD1. With 4 bases clipped from V and 8 bases from J, the junction kept 9 bases outside the gene matches. Germline V CDR1 and CDR2: LNHNV, YYDKDF (reference sequence). This CDR3 comprises 14 residues. CDR3 sequence reads: CATSILDRGGGYTF. CDR3 sequence (DNA): TGTGCCACCAGCATCCTCGACAGGGGAGGCGGCTACACCTTC.

The chain links TRBV2 to TRBJ1-2, with TRBD1 identical over 7 bases. The trim removed 7 bases at V and 8 bases at J, leaving 13 bases unmatched. Germline CDR1 SNHLY, CDR2 FYNNEI. The CDR3 has 14 residues. The CDR3 nucleotides read TGTGCCAGCACCGGTGACAGGGCGATTATCGGCTACACCTTC. It translates to CASTGDRAIIGYTF.

V is TRBV30 and J is TRBJ1-2; D unclear. Trimming shortened V by 4 bases and J by 0 bases, and 6 bases separated the two germline ends. This CDR3 has 12 residues. Germline CDR1 and CDR2: GTSNPN and SVGIG (reference sequence). The CDR3, as DNA: TGTGCCTGGAATAGAGCTAACTATGGCTACACCTTC. It codes for CAWNRANYGYTF. The full variable domain, rest sourced from reference TRBV30 and TRBJ1-2, is SQTIHQWPATLVQPVGSPLSLECTVEGTSNPNLYWYRQAAGRGLQLLFYSVGIGQISSEVPQNLSASRPQDRQFILSSKKLLLSDSGFYLCAWNRANYGYTFGSGTRLTVV.

V usage is TRBV4-2 and J usage is TRBJ2-5; D could derive from TRBD1 or TRBD2 (6 bases each). Trimming left V 0 bases short and J 1 base short, with 12 bases between. The germline V gene encodes CDR1 LGHNA and CDR2 YNFKEQ. There are 16 residues in the CDR3. CDR3 coding DNA: TGTGCCAGCAGCCAAGAACGCGGGGACATCCAAGAGACCCAGTACTTC. It is translated as CASSQERGDIQETQYF.

By its share, this clone is medium-sized. The chain links TRBV6-1 to TRBJ1-5; 7 nucleotides align to TRBD1. The CDR3 is made up of 14 amino acids. V shed 9 bases and J 1 base; nucleotides not matched to a gene: 6. Germline V gives CDR1 MNHNS, CDR2 SASEGT. CDR3 coding DNA: TGTGCCAGTGACAGGGCGGGCAGCAATCAGCCCCAGCATTTT. Translated: CASDRAGSNQPQHF.

The rearrangement links TRBV6-4 to TRBJ2-2; 8 bases agree with TRBD2. The CDR3 totals 15 residues. Germline CDR1 MRHNA, CDR2 SNTAGT. V lost 4 bases and J lost 5; bases outside the gene matches: 6. As DNA, the CDR3 is TGTGCCAGCAGTGGGGGGACTAGTATGACCGGGGAGCTGTTTTTT. Protein product: CASSGGTSMTGELFF.

The chain employs TRBV19 and TRBJ1-5, with D maybe TRBD1 (5 bases). Germline-derived CDR1 and CDR2 are LNHDA and SQIVND (reference sequence). This CDR3 region has 15 residues. V was trimmed by 0 bases and J by 6 bases, leaving 12 bases between them. The DNA for the CDR3 is TGTGCCAGTAGTATAGAGTCAGGGTTCGGTCAGCCCCAGCATTTT. This sequence encodes CASSIESGFGQPQHF.

This chain links TRBV6-1 with TRBJ2-7; TRBD2 is a possible D gene (6 bases). Germline CDR1 reads MNHNS; CDR2 reads SASEGT. The ends were cut back, 6 bases at V and 1 base at J, with 13 bases in the middle. This CDR3 region has 14 residues. The CDR3: CASRRDPTSYEQYF. The CDR3 DNA is TGTGCCAGCAGGCGGGACCCCACATCCTACGAGCAGTACTTC.

The rearrangement links TRBV19 to TRBJ2-7; 8 bases are a match to TRBD2. Germline V lookup: CDR1 LNHDA, CDR2 SQIVND (reference sequence). The CDR3 spans 18 residues. V lost 0 bases to trimming and J lost 0 bases; unmatched junction nucleotides: 10. Here the CDR3 reads CASSIDWLAGESSYEQYF. Written as DNA, the CDR3 is TGTGCCAGTAGTATAGACTGGCTAGCGGGCGAGAGCTCCTACGAGCAGTACTTC.

This chain connects TRBV9 to TRBJ2-3, with D uncertain. V lost 0 bases to trimming and J lost 4 bases, with 0 bases between them. CDR3 length: 11 residues. In germline, CDR1 is SGDLS, CDR2 YYNGEE. This CDR3 reads CASSVADTQYF. DNA of the CDR3: TGTGCCAGCAGCGTAGCAGATACGCAGTATTTT.

By share of the sample, this clone is medium-sized (0.01 to 0.1%). The chain links TRBV6-5 to TRBJ1-1; 8 positions agree with TRBD1. The ends lost 0 bases at V and 6 bases at J; junction bases unmatched: 3. Germline CDR1 is MNHEY and CDR2 is SVGAGI. The CDR3 consists of 14 residues. The CDR3 here is CASSYSQGGSEAFF. The CDR3 bases are TGTGCCAGCAGTTACTCACAGGGGGGGTCTGAAGCTTTCTTT.

This chain joins TRBV5-1 and TRBJ1-1; D not certain. This CDR3 has 14 amino acids. Germline-derived CDR1 and CDR2 are SGHRS and YFSETQ. V lost 1 base, J lost 1 base, and 8 bases lay in between. In DNA, the CDR3 is TGCGCCAGCAGCTTGACAGTGCCGAACACTGAAGCTTTCTTT. It yields the protein CASSLTVPNTEAFF.

This chain links TRBV7-3 with TRBJ2-2, with 9 positions matching TRBD2. This CDR3 is 17 amino acids long. Trimming removed 6 bases from V and 4 bases from J; junction bases left unmatched: 12. CDR1 SGHTA and CDR2 FQGTGA come from the germline V gene. The CDR3 region has the DNA TGTGCCAGCAGACCCGCTGGCGGGAGGGCTGGCACCGGGGAGCTGTTTTTT. Protein product: CASRPAGGRAGTGELFF.

The chain has TRBV30 and TRBJ1-2, with D unresolved. Per the germline V gene, CDR1 is GTSNPN and CDR2 is SVGIG (reference sequence). This CDR3 has 14 residues. V lost 1 base and J 6 bases, leaving 15 bases between the germline ends. CDR3: CAWSAKTSVDGYTF. The DNA of the CDR3 is TGTGCCTGGAGTGCGAAGACCTCTGTGGATGGCTACACCTTC.

The chain employs TRBV6-1 and TRBJ2-7; 9 positions agree with TRBD1. The V gene end was trimmed by 7 bases and the J gene end by 6 bases; junction bases not matched to a gene: 10. Germline CDR1 and CDR2: MNHNS and SASEGT. The CDR3 loop spans 14 amino acids. CDR3 protein: CASKTGTGISEQYF. CDR3 coding DNA: TGTGCCAGCAAGACCGGGACAGGGATCAGCGAGCAGTACTTC.

As for this clone: A junction boundary mismatches the germline segment, possibly from a read error. Other nucleotide sequences from this sample produce the same CDR3. This chain connects TRBV4-1 to TRBJ2-7; TRBD1 aligns across 8 bases. Germline-derived CDR1 and CDR2 are MGHRA and YSYEKL. This CDR3 spans 16 amino acids. CDR3 coding DNA: TGTGCCAGCAGCCTTGACCTCATGACAGGGGCCTACGAGCAGTACTTC. This translates into CASSLDLMTGAYEQYF.

This CDR3 is CASGTHQPQHF. CDR3 nucleotides: TGTGCTAGTGGTACTCATCAGCCCCAGCATTTT. The chain links TRBV12-5 to TRBJ1-5; no clear D. CDR3 length equals 11 residues. Looked up from germline, CDR1 is LGHNT and CDR2 is FRNRAP. Trimming cost V 5 bases and J 5 bases, with 4 bases left between them.

This clone was recorded a few times. This chain uses TRBV5-1 with TRBJ1-2; 7 bases fit TRBD1. Per germline, CDR1 SGHRS and CDR2 YFSETQ. V trimming: 4 bases; J trimming: 6 bases; junction bases outside the gene matches: 6. This CDR3 region has 13 residues. The CDR3 DNA reads TGCGCCAGCAGCCCCGGACAGGCCGATGGCTACACCTTC. Amino acids: CASSPGQADGYTF.

The chain has TRBV6-6 and TRBJ1-6; unclear D gene. Germline CDR1 and CDR2: MNHNY and SVGAGI (reference sequence). The CDR3 contains 13 residues. Trimming shortened V by 7 bases and J by 9 bases, and 13 bases separated the two germline ends. CDR3 loop: CASTPLTSSPLHF. The CDR3 coding sequence is TGTGCCAGCACCCCCCTTACGAGTTCACCCCTCCACTTT.

V is TRBV19 and J is TRBJ2-3; perhaps D is TRBD1 or TRBD2 (5 bases each). This CDR3 spans 15 amino acids. Trimming stripped 2 bases from V and 2 bases from J, with 11 bases between. Germline V CDR1 and CDR2: LNHDA, SQIVND (reference sequence). In DNA, the CDR3 is TGTGCCAGTAGTATAAGAGGGACCAACACAGATACGCAGTATTTT. Its translation is CASSIRGTNTDTQYF.

This rearrangement joins TRBV5-1 to TRBJ2-7; weak D call: TRBD2 (6 bases). With 0 bases removed from V and 1 base from J, the gap between germline ends came to 11 bases. The CDR3 contains 15 residues. Germline CDR1 and CDR2: SGHRS and YFSETQ. CDR3 loop: CASSLGGGISYEQYF. DNA of the CDR3: TGCGCCAGCAGCTTGGGCGGAGGGATTTCCTACGAGCAGTACTTC.

V gene TRBV27 combines with J gene TRBJ1-5; D unclear. Between the trimmed V and J ends, which lost 3 bases and 4 bases, there was a span of 1 base. In germline, CDR1 is MNHEY, CDR2 SMNVEV (reference sequence). This CDR3 is built from 11 residues. This chain's CDR3 is CASSFNQPQHF. In DNA, the CDR3 is TGTGCCAGCAGTTTTAATCAGCCCCAGCATTTT.

The genes are TRBV25-1 and TRBJ2-2; 8 bases agree with TRBD2. The CDR3 is 15 residues long. V lost 4 bases to trimming and J lost 1 base; unmatched junction nucleotides: 2. The germline gives CDR1 MGHDK, CDR2 SYGVNS. The CDR3: CASSVSGKNTGELFF. CDR3 coding DNA: TGTGCCAGCAGTGTTAGCGGGAAGAACACCGGGGAGCTGTTTTTT.

The CDR3 bases are TGTGCCAGCTCACCGTCCCCGGAGGGGACAGGGGGATTCGGAGCTTTCTTT. This encodes CASSPSPEGTGGFGAFF. This rearrangement joins TRBV18 to TRBJ1-1; 11 bases map to TRBD1. The CDR3 covers 17 residues. Germline CDR1 reads KGHSH; CDR2 reads LQKENI. V gave up 3 bases and J gave up 10 bases; unmatched junction bases: 16.

This clone has only a few counts. J is TRBJ1-1 and V is TRBV18; no firm D call. Germline CDR1 is KGHSH and CDR2 is LQKENI. V lost 3 bases and J 0 bases, leaving 11 bases between the germline ends. This CDR3 has 15 amino acids. CDR3 sequence reads: CASSPAGGLNTEAFF. The CDR3 nucleotides are TGTGCCAGCTCACCCGCGGGTGGTCTGAACACTGAAGCTTTCTTT.

The CDR3 reads CASSLGRNTEAFF. The CDR3 region has the DNA TGTGCCAGCAGCTTGGGGAGAAACACTGAAGCTTTCTTT. V usage is TRBV5-8 and J usage is TRBJ1-1; no definite D call. V was shortened by 0 bases and J by 2 bases, with 5 bases between the two germline ends. CDR3 length: 13 amino acids. The V gene's germline CDR1 is SGHTS and CDR2 YDEGEE.

The genes are TRBV6-1 and TRBJ2-1; D might be TRBD2 (6 bases). The length of the CDR3 is 16 residues. V lost 2 bases and J 0 bases, leaving 11 bases between the germline ends. Looked up from germline, CDR1 is MNHNS and CDR2 is SASEGT. This chain's CDR3 is CASSEIAAASYNEQFF. The CDR3 coding sequence is TGTGCCAGCAGTGAAATAGCGGCAGCCTCCTACAATGAGCAGTTCTTC.